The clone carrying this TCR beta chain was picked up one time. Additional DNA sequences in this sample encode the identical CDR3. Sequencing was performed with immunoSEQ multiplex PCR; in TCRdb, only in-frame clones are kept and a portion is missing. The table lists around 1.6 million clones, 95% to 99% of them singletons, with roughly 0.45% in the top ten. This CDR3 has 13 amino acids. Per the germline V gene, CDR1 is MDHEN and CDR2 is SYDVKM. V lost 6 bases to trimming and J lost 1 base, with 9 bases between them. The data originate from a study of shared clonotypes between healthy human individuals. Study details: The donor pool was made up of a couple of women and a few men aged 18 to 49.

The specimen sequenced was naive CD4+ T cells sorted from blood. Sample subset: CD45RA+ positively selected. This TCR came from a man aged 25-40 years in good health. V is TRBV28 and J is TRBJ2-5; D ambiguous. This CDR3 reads CASSPGRQETQYF. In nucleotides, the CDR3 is TGTGCCAGCAGCCCCGGACGCCAAGAGACCCAGTACTTC.